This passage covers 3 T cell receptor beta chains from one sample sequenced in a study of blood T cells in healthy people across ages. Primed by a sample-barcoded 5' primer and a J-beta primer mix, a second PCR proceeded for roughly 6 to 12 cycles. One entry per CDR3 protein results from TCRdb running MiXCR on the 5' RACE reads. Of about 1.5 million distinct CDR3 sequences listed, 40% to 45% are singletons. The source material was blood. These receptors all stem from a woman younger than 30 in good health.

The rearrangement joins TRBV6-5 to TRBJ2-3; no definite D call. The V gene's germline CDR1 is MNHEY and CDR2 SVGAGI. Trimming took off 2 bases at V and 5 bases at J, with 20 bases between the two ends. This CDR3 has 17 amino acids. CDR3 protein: CASSYGSSGLSVDTQYF. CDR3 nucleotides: TGTGCCAGCAGTTACGGATCTTCTGGGTTGTCGGTAGATACGCAGTATTTT.

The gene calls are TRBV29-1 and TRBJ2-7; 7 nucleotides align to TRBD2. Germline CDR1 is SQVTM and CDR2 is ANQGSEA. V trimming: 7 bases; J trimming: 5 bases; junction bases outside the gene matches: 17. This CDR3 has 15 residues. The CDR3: CSARDGRSGYNEQYF. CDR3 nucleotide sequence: TGCAGCGCCCGGGACGGTCGTAGCGGGTATAACGAGCAGTACTTC.

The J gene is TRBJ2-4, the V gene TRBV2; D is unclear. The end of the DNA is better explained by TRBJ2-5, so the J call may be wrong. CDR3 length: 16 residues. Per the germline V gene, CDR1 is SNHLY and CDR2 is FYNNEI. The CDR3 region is CASSEGLVGSKETQYF. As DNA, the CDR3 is TGTGCCAGCAGTGAAGGGCTAGTGGGTTCCAAAGAGACCCAGTACTTC.